The entry below gives a single T cell receptor beta chain sequence along with its context. The repertoire was sequenced with immunoSEQ multiplex PCR; TCRdb's copy has only in-frame clones and lacks some. The sample consists of 100,000 to 150,000 clones, approximately 91% of them appearing once. The sample belongs to a study of cytomegalovirus exposure and HLA in healthy donors. The ends were cut back, 1 base at V and 6 bases at J, with 5 bases in the middle. The CDR3 contains 12 residues. What was sequenced was PBMCs. The TCR comes from a man aged 25-40 years in good health and CMV-seronegative. V and J are TRBV5-3 and TRBJ2-1; D is undetermined. TRBV5-3 carries the ORF label, with uncertain function. The CDR3 DNA reads TGTGCCAGAAGCTTGCCAGGCAATGAGCAGTTCTTC. Protein product: CARSLPGNEQFF.